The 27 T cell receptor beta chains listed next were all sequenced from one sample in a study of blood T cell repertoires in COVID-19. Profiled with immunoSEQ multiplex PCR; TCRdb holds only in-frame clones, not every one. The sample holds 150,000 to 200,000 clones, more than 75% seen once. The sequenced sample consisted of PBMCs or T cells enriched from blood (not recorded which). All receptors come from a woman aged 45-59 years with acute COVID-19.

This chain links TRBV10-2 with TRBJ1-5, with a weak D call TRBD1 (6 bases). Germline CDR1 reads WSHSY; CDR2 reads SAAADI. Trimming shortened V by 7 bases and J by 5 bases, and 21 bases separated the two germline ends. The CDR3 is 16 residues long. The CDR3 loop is CASKQVFGQNHQPQHF. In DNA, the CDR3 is TGCGCCAGCAAGCAGGTCTTTGGACAGAATCATCAGCCCCAGCATTTT.

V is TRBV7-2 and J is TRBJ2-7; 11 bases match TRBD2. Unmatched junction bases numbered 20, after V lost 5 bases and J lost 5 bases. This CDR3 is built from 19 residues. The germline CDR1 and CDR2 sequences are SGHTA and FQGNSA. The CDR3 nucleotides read TGTGCCAGCAGCCTAGGCCCCTATTTAGCGGGGGGGCCAGGCAACGAGCAGTACGTC. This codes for CASSLGPYLAGGPGNEQYV.

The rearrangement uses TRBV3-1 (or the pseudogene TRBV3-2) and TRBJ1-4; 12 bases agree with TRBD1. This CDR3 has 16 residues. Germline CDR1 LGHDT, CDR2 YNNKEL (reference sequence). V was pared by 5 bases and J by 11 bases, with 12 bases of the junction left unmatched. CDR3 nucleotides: TGTGCCAGCAGCAAAGGGGGACAGGGGGCGCGAGAGAAACTGTTTTTT. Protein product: CASSKGGQGAREKLFF.

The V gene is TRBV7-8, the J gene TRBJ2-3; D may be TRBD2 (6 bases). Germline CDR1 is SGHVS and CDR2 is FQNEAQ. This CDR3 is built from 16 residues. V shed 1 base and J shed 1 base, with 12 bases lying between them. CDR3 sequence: CASSLGGALGTDTQYF. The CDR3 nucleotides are TGTGCCAGCAGCTTAGGCGGGGCCCTCGGCACAGATACGCAGTATTTT.

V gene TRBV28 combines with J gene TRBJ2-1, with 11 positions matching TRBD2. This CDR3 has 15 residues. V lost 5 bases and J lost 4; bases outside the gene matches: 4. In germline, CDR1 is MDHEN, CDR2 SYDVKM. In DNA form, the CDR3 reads TGTGCCAGCAGTGCTACTAGCGGGGGTTACAATGAGCAGTTCTTC. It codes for CASSATSGGYNEQFF. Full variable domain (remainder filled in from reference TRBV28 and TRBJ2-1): DVKVTQSSRYLVKRTGEKVFLECVQDMDHENMFWYRQDPGLGLRLIYFSYDVKMKEKGDIPEGYSVSREKKERFSLILESASTNQTSMYLCASSATSGGYNEQFFGPGTRLTVL.

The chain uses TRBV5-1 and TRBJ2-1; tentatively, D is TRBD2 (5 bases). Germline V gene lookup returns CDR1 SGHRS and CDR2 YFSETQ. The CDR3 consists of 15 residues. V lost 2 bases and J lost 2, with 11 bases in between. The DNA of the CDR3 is TGCGCCAGCAGCTTCTCGGGGAGCCCCTACAATGAGCAGTTCTTC. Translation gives CASSFSGSPYNEQFF.

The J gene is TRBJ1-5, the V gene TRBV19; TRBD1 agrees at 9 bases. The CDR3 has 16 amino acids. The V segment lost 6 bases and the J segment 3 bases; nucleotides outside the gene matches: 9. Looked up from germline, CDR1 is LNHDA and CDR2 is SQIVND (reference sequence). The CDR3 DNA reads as TGTGCCAGTAGACTGCTGGGACAGGGCTCCAATCAGCCCCAGCATTTT. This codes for CASRLLGQGSNQPQHF.

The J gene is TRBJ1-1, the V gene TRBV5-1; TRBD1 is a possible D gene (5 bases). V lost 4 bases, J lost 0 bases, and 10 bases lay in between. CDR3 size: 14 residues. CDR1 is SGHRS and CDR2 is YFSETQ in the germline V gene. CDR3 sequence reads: CASSAGVMNTEAFF. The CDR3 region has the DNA TGCGCCAGCAGCGCGGGGGTAATGAACACTGAAGCTTTCTTT.

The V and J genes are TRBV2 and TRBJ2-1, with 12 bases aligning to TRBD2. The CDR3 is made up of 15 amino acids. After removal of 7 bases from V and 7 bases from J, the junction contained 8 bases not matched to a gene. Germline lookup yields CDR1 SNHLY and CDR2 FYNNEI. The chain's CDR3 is CASNLLAGGLNEQFF. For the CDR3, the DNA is TGTGCCAGCAACTTACTAGCGGGGGGCCTGAATGAGCAGTTCTTC.

The CDR3 region is CASSSQGYEQYV. The DNA of the CDR3 is TGTGCCAGCAGTTCCCAGGGTTACGAGCAGTACGTC. The chain recombines TRBV6-2 or TRBV6-3 with TRBJ2-7, with D perhaps TRBD1 (5 bases). The CDR3 sequence is 12 residues long. V lost 4 bases and J lost 4, with 8 bases in between. Germline loops: CDR1 MNHEY, CDR2 SVGEGT.

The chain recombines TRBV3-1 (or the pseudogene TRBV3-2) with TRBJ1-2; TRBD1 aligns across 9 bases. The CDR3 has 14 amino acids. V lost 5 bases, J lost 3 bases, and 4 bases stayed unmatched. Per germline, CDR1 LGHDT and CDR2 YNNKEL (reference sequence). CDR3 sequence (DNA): TGTGCCAGCAGCATACAGGGGGCTTACTATGGCTACACCTTC. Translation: CASSIQGAYYGYTF.

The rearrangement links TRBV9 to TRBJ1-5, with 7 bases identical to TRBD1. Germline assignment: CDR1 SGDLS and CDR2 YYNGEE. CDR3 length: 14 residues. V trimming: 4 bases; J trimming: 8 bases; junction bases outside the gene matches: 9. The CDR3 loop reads CASSQGGGREPQHF. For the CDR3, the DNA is TGTGCCAGCAGCCAGGGGGGAGGTAGGGAGCCCCAGCATTTT. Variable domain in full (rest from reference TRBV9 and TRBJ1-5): DSGVTQTPKHLITATGQRVTLRCSPRSGDLSVYWYQQSLDQGLQFLIQYYNGEERAKGNILERFSAQQFPDLHSELNLSSLELGDSALYFCASSQGGGREPQHFGDGTRLSIL.

Here the CDR3 reads CASSLRGNTQYF. CDR3 DNA: TGTGCCAGCAGCTTACGGGGGAATACGCAGTATTTT. The V call is TRBV11-2, the J call TRBJ2-3; TRBD2 is a possible D gene (6 bases). From germline, CDR1 is SGHAT and CDR2 FQNNGV. There are 12 residues in the CDR3. V was cut by 2 bases and J by 7 bases, with 7 bases left in between. The full variable domain, with the rest looked up from reference TRBV11-2 and TRBJ2-3, is EAGVAQSPRYKIIEKRQSVAFWCNPISGHATLYWYQQILGQGPKLLIQFQNNGVVDDSQLPKDRFSAERLKGVDSTLKIQPAKLEDSAVYLCASSLRGNTQYFGPGTRLTVL.

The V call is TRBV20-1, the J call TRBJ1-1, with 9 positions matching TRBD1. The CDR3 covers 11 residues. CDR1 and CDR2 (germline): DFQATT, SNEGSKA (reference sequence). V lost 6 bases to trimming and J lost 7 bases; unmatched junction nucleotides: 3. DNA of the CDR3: TGCAGTGCAATGACAGGGGGTGAAGCTTTCTTT. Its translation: CSAMTGGEAFF.

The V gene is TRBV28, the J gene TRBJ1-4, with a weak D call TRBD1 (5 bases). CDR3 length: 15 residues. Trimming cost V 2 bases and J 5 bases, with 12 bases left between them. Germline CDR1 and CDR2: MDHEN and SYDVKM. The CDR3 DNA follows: TGTGCCAGCAGTTTACCGTTGGGGGGAAATGAAAAACTGTTTTTT. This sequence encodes CASSLPLGGNEKLFF.

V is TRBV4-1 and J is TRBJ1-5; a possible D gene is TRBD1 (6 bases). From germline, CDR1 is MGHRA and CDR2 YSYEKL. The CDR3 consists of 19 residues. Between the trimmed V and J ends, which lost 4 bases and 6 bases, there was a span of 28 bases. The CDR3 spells CASSLAPLRQQGEGQPQHF. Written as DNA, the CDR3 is TGCGCCAGCAGCCTCGCGCCCCTTCGGCAACAGGGTGAAGGTCAGCCCCAGCATTTT.

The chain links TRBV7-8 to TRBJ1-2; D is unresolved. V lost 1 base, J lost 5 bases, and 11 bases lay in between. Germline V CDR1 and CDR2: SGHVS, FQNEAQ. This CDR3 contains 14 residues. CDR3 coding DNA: TGTGCCAGCAGCTTAGGATCATTGCGATATGGCTACACCTTC. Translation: CASSLGSLRYGYTF.

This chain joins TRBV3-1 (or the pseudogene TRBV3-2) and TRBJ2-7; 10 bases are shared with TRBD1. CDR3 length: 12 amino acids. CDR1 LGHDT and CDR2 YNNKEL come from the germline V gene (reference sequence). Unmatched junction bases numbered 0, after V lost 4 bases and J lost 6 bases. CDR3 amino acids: CASSRTGGEQYV. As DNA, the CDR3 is TGTGCCAGCAGCCGGACAGGGGGCGAGCAGTACGTC.

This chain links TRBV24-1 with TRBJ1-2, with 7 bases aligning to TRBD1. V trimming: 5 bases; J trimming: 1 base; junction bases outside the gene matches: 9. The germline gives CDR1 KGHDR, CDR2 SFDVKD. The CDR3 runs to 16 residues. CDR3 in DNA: TGTGCCACCAGTGGACCAACAGGGGTAGATAACTATGGCTACACCTTC. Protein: CATSGPTGVDNYGYTF.

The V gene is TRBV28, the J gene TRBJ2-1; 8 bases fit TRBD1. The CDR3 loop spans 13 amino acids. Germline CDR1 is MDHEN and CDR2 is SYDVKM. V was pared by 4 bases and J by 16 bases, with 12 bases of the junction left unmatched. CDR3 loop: CASSSTPGQGKFF. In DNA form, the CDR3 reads TGTGCCAGCAGTTCAACCCCAGGACAGGGTAAATTCTTC.

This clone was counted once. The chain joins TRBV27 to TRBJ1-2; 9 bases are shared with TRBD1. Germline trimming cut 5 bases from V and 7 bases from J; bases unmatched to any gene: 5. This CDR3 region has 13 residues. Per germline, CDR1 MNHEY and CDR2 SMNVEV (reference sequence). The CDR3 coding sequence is TGTGCCAGCAGTGACAGGGGGTTCGGTGGCTACACCTTC. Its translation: CASSDRGFGGYTF.

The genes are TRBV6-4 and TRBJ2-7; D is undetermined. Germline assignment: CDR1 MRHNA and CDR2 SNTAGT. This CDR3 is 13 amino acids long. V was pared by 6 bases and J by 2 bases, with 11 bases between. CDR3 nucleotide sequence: TGTGCCAGCAGCTCGAGACATACCTACGAGCAGTACGTC. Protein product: CASSSRHTYEQYV.

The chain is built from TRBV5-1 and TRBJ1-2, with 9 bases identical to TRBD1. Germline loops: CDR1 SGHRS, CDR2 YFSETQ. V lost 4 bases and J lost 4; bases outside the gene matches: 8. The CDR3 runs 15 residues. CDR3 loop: CASSGITGGSYGYTF. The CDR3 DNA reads TGCGCCAGCAGCGGAATTACAGGGGGCAGCTATGGCTACACCTTC.

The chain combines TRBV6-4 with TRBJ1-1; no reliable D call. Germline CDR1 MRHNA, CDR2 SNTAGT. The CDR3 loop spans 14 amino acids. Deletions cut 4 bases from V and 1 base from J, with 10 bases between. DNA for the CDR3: TGTGCCAGCAGTGCAGAGGGATCGAACACTGAAGCTTTCTTT. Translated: CASSAEGSNTEAFF.

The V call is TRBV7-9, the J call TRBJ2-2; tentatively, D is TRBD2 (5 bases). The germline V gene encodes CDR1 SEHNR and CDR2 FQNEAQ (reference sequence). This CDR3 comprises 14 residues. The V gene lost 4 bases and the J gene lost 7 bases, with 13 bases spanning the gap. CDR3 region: CASSSGLGSGELFF. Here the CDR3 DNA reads TGTGCCAGCAGCTCCGGACTGGGCAGCGGGGAGCTGTTTTTT. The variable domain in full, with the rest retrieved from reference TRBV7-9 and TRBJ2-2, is DTGVSQNPRHKITKRGQNVTFRCDPISEHNRLYWYRQTLGQGPEFLTYFQNEAQLEKSRLLSDRFSAERPKGSFSTLEIQRTEQGDSAMYLCASSSGLGSGELFFGEGSRLTVL.

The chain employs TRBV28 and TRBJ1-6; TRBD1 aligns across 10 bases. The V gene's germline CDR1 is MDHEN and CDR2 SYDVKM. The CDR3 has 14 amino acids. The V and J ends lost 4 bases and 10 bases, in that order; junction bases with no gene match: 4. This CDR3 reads CASSSDRGSSPLHF. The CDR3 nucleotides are TGTGCCAGCAGTTCGGACAGGGGGAGCTCACCCCTCCACTTT. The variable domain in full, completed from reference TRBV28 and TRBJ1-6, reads DVKVTQSSRYLVKRTGEKVFLECVQDMDHENMFWYRQDPGLGLRLIYFSYDVKMKEKGDIPEGYSVSREKKERFSLILESASTNQTSMYLCASSSDRGSSPLHFGNGTRLTVT.

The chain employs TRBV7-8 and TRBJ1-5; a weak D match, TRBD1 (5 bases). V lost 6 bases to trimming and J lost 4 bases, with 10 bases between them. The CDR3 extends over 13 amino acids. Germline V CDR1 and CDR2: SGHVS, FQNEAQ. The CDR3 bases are TGTGCCAGCAGACGACAGCTTAATCAGCCCCAGCATTTT. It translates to CASRRQLNQPQHF. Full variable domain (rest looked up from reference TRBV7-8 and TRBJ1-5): GAGVSQSPRYKVAKRGQDVALRCDPISGHVSLFWYQQALGQGPEFLTYFQNEAQLDKSGLPSDRFFAERPEGSVSTLKIQRTQQEDSAVYLCASRRQLNQPQHFGDGTRLSIL.